This TCR beta chain was captured by sequencing in a study of molecular identifiers for immune sequencing clone quantification. This clonotype was observed many times. MiXCR was run by TCRdb on the PCR reads, yielding one entry per CDR3 protein. The sample has under 600,000 distinct CDR3 sequences; roughly 26% are singletons. The ends were cut back, 3 bases at V and 4 bases at J, with 16 bases in the middle. Germline V gene lookup returns CDR1 DFQATT and CDR2 SNEGSKA (reference sequence). The CDR3 length is 14 residues. The material sequenced was naive CD8+ T cells from blood, with Jurkat cell RNA spiked in. Subset in this sample: FACS-sorted CD8+CD4-CCR7+CD45RA+ naive T cells. This TCR was recovered from a human donor in good health. Some libraries in this study had Jurkat cell RNA spiked in. The chain employs TRBV20-1 and TRBJ2-7; maybe TRBD2 (5 bases). The CDR3 loop reads CSASYGSGWYEQYF. The CDR3 nucleotides read TGCAGTGCTAGTTACGGTTCGGGGTGGTACGAGCAGTACTTC.